This T cell receptor (beta chain) was captured by sequencing in a study of spatial heterogeneity in lung cancer. At the level of the study: Around 68 TRACERx patients with early, untreated non-small cell lung cancer donated samples. Study-wide results and limits: Ubiquitous expanded tumor TCRs were observed in blood more at resection than follow-up.

This clonotype ranks as medium-sized (0.01 to 0.1%). Its target is not known. Time point denoted: blood at routine non-recurrence follow-up after resection. This CDR3 has 15 amino acids. CDR1 is MNHEY, CDR2 SMNVEV, per germline (reference sequence). Trimming left V 2 bases short and J 6 bases short, with 13 bases between. Via MiXCR, TCRdb re-called the 5' RACE reads, giving one row per CDR3 protein. Counted here are 110,000 or so distinct CDR3 sequences, 11% occurring once; the ten biggest clones make up 24%. V usage is TRBV27 and J usage is TRBJ1-4; D might be TRBD1 (5 bases). The starting material was PBMCs, obtained at follow-up. The receptor's source is a female donor with early-stage non-small cell lung cancer. In DNA, the CDR3 is TGTGCCAGCAGTTTAAGAGGGGTCGTATATGAAAAACTGTTTTTT. Its translation is CASSLRGVVYEKLFF.